The 32 T cell receptor beta chains below come from one sample, sequenced in a study of blood T cell repertoires in COVID-19. Using immunoSEQ multiplex PCR, the repertoire was profiled, and TCRdb retains in-frame clones only, with some absent. The data contain about 33,000 clones, around 88% of them seen just once; the ten biggest clones take up roughly 6.3%. Sequenced material: peripheral blood. These receptors all stem from a human donor in a cohort sampled during active COVID-19.

The rearrangement uses TRBV27 and TRBJ1-2; D ambiguous. CDR1 MNHEY and CDR2 SMNVEV come from the germline V gene (reference sequence). With 0 bases removed from V and 8 bases from J, the gap between germline ends came to 13 bases. CDR3 length: 14 amino acids. For the CDR3, the DNA is TGTGCCAGCAGTTTATCTCGGGAAAGACCCGGCTACACCTTC. Protein product: CASSLSRERPGYTF.

The rearrangement joins TRBV2 to TRBJ2-1, with D possibly matching TRBD2 (6 bases). This CDR3 has 14 residues. The V end lost 8 bases, the J end lost 2 bases, and 13 bases lay between the germline ends. The V gene's germline CDR1 is SNHLY and CDR2 FYNNEI. In DNA form, the CDR3 reads TGTGCCAGCTCCCGGGAGTACGCCTACAATGAGCAGTTCTTC. Amino acid sequence: CASSREYAYNEQFF.

The V gene is TRBV5-4, the J gene TRBJ2-7; 7 positions match TRBD2. J was trimmed by 4 bases and V by 4 bases; bases with no gene match: 11. The CDR3 extends over 15 amino acids. Germline CDR1 is SGHNT and CDR2 is YYREEE (reference sequence). Here the CDR3 reads CASSLGLGGGYEQYF. The CDR3, as DNA: TGTGCCAGCAGCCTAGGACTGGGGGGGGGTTACGAGCAGTACTTC.

The chain couples TRBV19 to TRBJ2-1, with 11 bases aligning to TRBD2. Germline-derived CDR1 and CDR2 are LNHDA and SQIVND (reference sequence). J lost 4 bases, V lost 10 bases, and 12 bases had no gene match. CDR3 length: 16 residues. The CDR3 coding sequence is TGTGCCACTACTAGCGGGGGCCCGAAGATTTACAATGAGCAGTTCTTC. Translating gives CATTSGGPKIYNEQFF.

The chain recombines TRBV3-1 (or the pseudogene TRBV3-2) with TRBJ1-3; D unclear. V was pared by 4 bases and J by 0 bases, with 19 bases between. The germline V gene encodes CDR1 LGHDT and CDR2 YNNKEL (reference sequence). The CDR3 covers 18 residues. The CDR3 spells CASSPRGGSLNSGNTIYF. The CDR3 nucleotides are TGTGCCAGCAGCCCCCGAGGAGGGAGTTTAAACTCTGGAAACACCATATATTTT.

The V call is TRBV2, the J call TRBJ2-5; D is uncertain. V was trimmed by 7 bases and J by 1 base, leaving 4 bases between them. The germline gives CDR1 SNHLY, CDR2 FYNNEI. CDR3 length equals 11 residues. CDR3 DNA sequence: TGTGCCAGCACCCTCCAAGAGACCCAGTACTTC. This encodes CASTLQETQYF.

This rearrangement joins TRBV6-5 to TRBJ1-2; D possibly corresponds to TRBD1 (5 bases). V shed 10 bases and J shed 4 bases, with 10 bases lying between them. Germline CDR1 MNHEY, CDR2 SVGAGI. There are 11 residues in the CDR3. CDR3 coding DNA: TGTGCCAACAAGCAGGGCTATGGCTACACCTTC. Translated, it gives CANKQGYGYTF.

The V gene is TRBV29-1, the J gene TRBJ2-1; 7 bases match TRBD1. The germline V gene encodes CDR1 SQVTM and CDR2 ANQGSEA. J gave up 9 bases and V 7 bases, and 6 bases lay outside the gene matches. The CDR3 is made up of 11 amino acids. CDR3 sequence (DNA): TGCAGCGCCCTCGGGGACAGTGAGCAGTTCTTC. Its protein product is CSALGDSEQFF.

This clone rates as medium-sized. The V gene is TRBV20-1, the J gene TRBJ1-2, with a weak D call TRBD1 (6 bases). Germline loops: CDR1 DFQATT, CDR2 SNEGSKA (reference sequence). Trimming took off 4 bases at V and 8 bases at J, with 11 bases between the two ends. This CDR3 comprises 11 residues. In DNA form, the CDR3 reads TGCAGTGCTACTAACAGGGCCGGCTACACCTTC. Its protein product is CSATNRAGYTF.

The chain links TRBV4-2 to TRBJ2-7; 8 bases are a match to TRBD1. The V gene end was trimmed by 0 bases and the J gene end by 1 base; junction bases not matched to a gene: 14. This CDR3 is 19 amino acids long. Germline CDR1 reads LGHNA; CDR2 reads YNFKEQ. CDR3 nucleotides: TGTGCCAGCAGCCAAGAGGGGGGCCAGGGGGCTTCTTCGTCCTACGAGCAGTACTTC. Residues: CASSQEGGQGASSSYEQYF.

The chain links TRBV19 to TRBJ2-1; tentative D call: TRBD2 (5 bases). Trimming cost V 1 base and J 5 bases, with 9 bases left between them. CDR1 LNHDA and CDR2 SQIVND come from the germline V gene (reference sequence). This CDR3 contains 14 residues. The DNA for the CDR3 is TGTGCCAGTAGTATAGGGAATAGCGACAATGAGCAGTTCTTC. This codes for CASSIGNSDNEQFF.

This clone was observed once. The chain uses TRBV6-4 and TRBJ2-3, with a weak D call TRBD2 (6 bases). CDR3 size: 12 residues. V dropped 2 bases and J dropped 6 bases, with 6 bases sitting between them. Germline V gene lookup returns CDR1 MRHNA and CDR2 SNTAGT. CDR3 nucleotide sequence: TGTGCCAGCAGTGACGGGGGGGATACGCAGTATTTT. Translation gives CASSDGGDTQYF.

V gene TRBV5-4 combines with J gene TRBJ2-2; 7 nucleotides align to TRBD1. Germline values: CDR1 SGHNT, CDR2 YYREEE (reference sequence). The J segment lost 7 bases and the V segment lost 4 bases, leaving 7 bases of the junction unmatched. This CDR3 comprises 14 residues. DNA for the CDR3: TGTGCCAGCAGCGGCAGGGACAGACACGGGGAGCTGTTTTTT. This encodes CASSGRDRHGELFF.

The genes are TRBV19 and TRBJ2-1; 7 bases align to TRBD1. CDR1 is LNHDA, CDR2 SQIVND, per germline (reference sequence). V lost 0 bases, J lost 8 bases, and 10 bases stayed unmatched. The CDR3 is 16 residues long. This CDR3 reads CASSIDGQVLVYEQFF. Written as DNA, the CDR3 is TGTGCCAGTAGTATAGATGGACAGGTGCTGGTCTATGAGCAGTTCTTC.

This clone was seen only once. In DNA form, the CDR3 reads TGTGCCAGCAGTTTCCTAGCAGCAACTAGCACAGATACGCAGTATTTT. This codes for CASSFLAATSTDTQYF. This chain connects TRBV2 to TRBJ2-3, with a possible D match to TRBD2 (5 bases). The CDR3 is made up of 16 amino acids. Germline V gene lookup returns CDR1 SNHLY and CDR2 FYNNEI. Trimming left V 5 bases short and J 0 bases short, with 15 bases between.

V is TRBV6-6 and J is TRBJ1-1, with TRBD1 matching 8 bases. CDR1 is MNHNY, CDR2 SVGAGI, per germline (reference sequence). With V trimmed by 9 bases and J by 0 bases, 3 bases remained unmatched. The CDR3 has 13 amino acids. CDR3 loop: CASLDRVNTEAFF. CDR3 bases: TGTGCCAGTTTGGACAGGGTGAACACTGAAGCTTTCTTT.

The chain has TRBV6-5 and TRBJ1-1, with 8 bases identical to TRBD1. The germline gives CDR1 MNHEY, CDR2 SVGAGI. This CDR3 is 12 amino acids long. The V and J ends lost 6 bases and 10 bases, in that order; junction bases with no gene match: 7. The CDR3: CASRGPDRGAFF. CDR3 DNA: TGTGCCAGCAGGGGGCCTGACAGGGGAGCTTTCTTT.

The chain carries TRBV24-1 and TRBJ1-4; the D is unclear. The germline gives CDR1 KGHDR, CDR2 SFDVKD. V lost 3 bases to trimming and J lost 8 bases, with 9 bases between them. The CDR3 totals 13 residues. The DNA for the CDR3 is TGTGCCACCAGTGATCAATGGGCCGAAAAACTGTTTTTT. Translating it yields CATSDQWAEKLFF.

This chain joins TRBV2 and TRBJ2-3; D may correspond to TRBD1 or TRBD2 (9 bases each). V was clipped by 7 bases and J by 2 bases, with 28 bases between them. CDR3 length equals 19 residues. Germline values: CDR1 SNHLY, CDR2 FYNNEI. DNA of the CDR3: TGTGCCAGCACCGCCGGGACAGGGCGACTAGCGGAGCTCACAGATACGCAGTATTTT. It yields the protein CASTAGTGRLAELTDTQYF.

This clone was seen more than once but under ten times. The CDR3 here is CASSLARQGSRYTF. The DNA of the CDR3 is TGTGCCAGCAGTTTAGCCCGACAGGGTAGCCGCTACACCTTC. The chain recombines TRBV27 with TRBJ1-2; TRBD1 agrees at 7 bases. CDR1 is MNHEY and CDR2 is SMNVEV in the germline V gene (reference sequence). Unmatched junction bases numbered 9, after V lost 2 bases and J lost 9 bases. This CDR3 is built from 14 residues.

This chain links TRBV19 with TRBJ1-5; the D gene is possibly TRBD1 (6 bases). This CDR3 is built from 15 residues. V lost 6 bases and J lost 5, with 17 bases in between. CDR1 and CDR2 (germline): LNHDA, SQIVND (reference sequence). CDR3 sequence reads: CASSIQGLVHQPQHF. CDR3 nucleotides: TGTGCCAGTAGCATACAGGGATTGGTGCATCAGCCCCAGCATTTT.

This clone appeared a single time. This rearrangement joins TRBV6-2 or TRBV6-3 to TRBJ1-1, with 7 bases aligning to TRBD1. V lost 5 bases to trimming and J lost 9 bases; unmatched junction nucleotides: 12. Germline values: CDR1 MNHEY, CDR2 SVGEGT. This CDR3 has 14 amino acids. The CDR3 region is CASSSPGQTEQAFF. In nucleotides, the CDR3 is TGTGCCAGCAGTAGTCCGGGACAGACCGAACAAGCTTTCTTT.

This chain links TRBV4-2 with TRBJ2-6; D gene unclear. V was shortened by 1 base and J by 0 bases, with 16 bases between the two germline ends. The CDR3 contains 19 residues. Germline V gives CDR1 LGHNA, CDR2 YNFKEQ. The CDR3 region has the DNA TGTGCCAGCAGCCAAGGGTTTCTGGGCCCTGACTCTGGGGCCAACGTCCTGACTTTC. Residues: CASSQGFLGPDSGANVLTF.

The chain couples TRBV7-9 to TRBJ1-6; D unclear. V was cut by 1 base and J by 9 bases, with 10 bases left in between. The CDR3 runs 14 residues. Germline V gene lookup returns CDR1 SEHNR and CDR2 FQNEAQ (reference sequence). This CDR3 is CASSLDAGSSPLHF. The CDR3 DNA follows: TGTGCCAGCAGCTTAGATGCTGGGAGTTCACCCCTCCACTTT.

J is TRBJ2-1 and V is TRBV28; 7 bases line up with TRBD2. There are 15 residues in the CDR3. CDR1 and CDR2 from the germline V gene are MDHEN and SYDVKM. Losses at the gene ends were 3 bases for V and 4 bases for J; bases not matched to a gene: 6. The CDR3 region is CASSFGEGPYNEQFF. The CDR3 DNA follows: TGTGCCAGCAGTTTTGGGGAGGGGCCGTACAATGAGCAGTTCTTC.

The chain is built from TRBV11-1 and TRBJ2-7; D may be TRBD1 (7 bases). The germline V and J ends were trimmed by 1 base and 5 bases, with 15 bases remaining between them. CDR1 and CDR2 from the germline V gene are SGHAT and FQDESV (reference sequence). The CDR3 runs to 15 residues. The CDR3 reads CASSLGQGGINEQYF. The CDR3 nucleotides are TGTGCCAGCAGCTTAGGACAGGGAGGAATTAACGAGCAGTACTTC.

V is TRBV5-1 and J is TRBJ2-5; 7 bases align to TRBD1. Germline V gene data show CDR1 as SGHRS and CDR2 as YFSETQ. V lost 0 bases, J lost 4 bases, and 6 bases stayed unmatched. The CDR3 extends over 15 amino acids. CDR3 sequence reads: CASSLETGSTETQYF. The CDR3 DNA follows: TGCGCCAGCAGCTTGGAGACAGGGTCCACAGAGACCCAGTACTTC.

This chain connects TRBV7-9 to TRBJ2-7; D gene ambiguous. Trimming took 1 base from V and 0 from J, leaving 10 bases between them. The CDR3 is 15 amino acids. Germline V CDR1 and CDR2: SEHNR, FQNEAQ (reference sequence). CDR3 in DNA: TGTGCCAGCAGCTTAGAACGAGGCGGCTCCTACGAGCAGTACTTC. It specifies CASSLERGGSYEQYF.

This clone was seen a few times. This CDR3 reads CASSEQGGGKGNIQYF. CDR3 in DNA: TGTGCCAGCAGTGAACAGGGGGGCGGGAAGGGAAACATTCAGTACTTC. This chain uses TRBV6-1 with TRBJ2-4; perhaps TRBD1 as D (7 bases). This CDR3 contains 16 residues. The V and J ends lost 2 bases and 6 bases respectively, with 17 bases between them. CDR1 is MNHNS, CDR2 SASEGT, per germline.

The rearrangement links TRBV4-1 to TRBJ2-1, with a weak D call TRBD2 (5 bases). The V gene's germline CDR1 is MGHRA and CDR2 YSYEKL. The CDR3 is made up of 15 amino acids. With 1 base removed from V and 8 bases from J, the gap between germline ends came to 15 bases. CDR3 DNA sequence: TGCGCCAGCAGCCAAGGGGTGCTTGCGGGCCATGAGCAGTTCTTC. Its translation is CASSQGVLAGHEQFF.

V and J are TRBV5-1 and TRBJ1-1; weak D call: TRBD1 (5 bases). The germline V gene has CDR1 SGHRS and CDR2 YFSETQ. This CDR3 comprises 13 residues. V lost 2 bases to trimming and J lost 5 bases, with 10 bases between them. This chain's CDR3 is CASSLRGGTEAFF. In DNA form, the CDR3 reads TGCGCCAGCAGCTTAAGGGGAGGTACTGAAGCTTTCTTT.

This chain's CDR3 is CASSPSGWGSNEQFF. The DNA for the CDR3 is TGTGCCAGCAGCCCTAGCGGGTGGGGGTCCAATGAGCAGTTCTTC. The chain is built from TRBV11-2 and TRBJ2-1; 8 bases are a match to TRBD2. V trimming: 5 bases; J trimming: 6 bases; junction bases outside the gene matches: 9. The CDR3 sequence is 15 residues long. CDR1 and CDR2 from the germline V gene are SGHAT and FQNNGV.